This T cell receptor (beta chain) was profiled in a study of blood T cell repertoires in COVID-19. This clone has a handful of counts. Clones were sequenced by immunoSEQ multiplex PCR, and TCRdb holds only the in-frame ones, with some missing. The data contain over 50,000 clones, approximately 85% of them singletons. V lost 5 bases and J 8 bases, leaving 13 bases between the germline ends. The CDR3 is 14 residues long. The V gene's germline CDR1 is SGHAT and CDR2 FQNNGV. Sequenced input: peripheral blood. This sequence joins TRBV11-2 and TRBJ1-6, with D perhaps matching TRBD1 (6 bases). This sequence originates from a human donor in a cohort sampled during active COVID-19. The CDR3 coding sequence is TGTGCCAGCAGCATAAACAGGGCTGATTCACCCCTCCACTTT. Translation gives CASSINRADSPLHF. Full variable domain (remainder filled in from reference TRBV11-2 and TRBJ1-6): EAGVAQSPRYKIIEKRQSVAFWCNPISGHATLYWYQQILGQGPKLLIQFQNNGVVDDSQLPKDRFSAERLKGVDSTLKIQPAKLEDSAVYLCASSINRADSPLHFGNGTRLTVT.